This T cell receptor (beta chain) was obtained from a study of shared clonotypes between healthy human individuals. TCRdb keeps only in-frame clones here, not all; method: immunoSEQ multiplex PCR. This sample has some 2,100,000 clones, with roughly 91% found just once. Germline V lookup: CDR1 LNHNV, CDR2 YYDKDF (reference sequence). Between the trimmed V and J ends, which lost 0 bases and 1 base, there was a span of 20 bases. This CDR3 spans 19 amino acids. Positively selected for CCR7, the CD45RO-negative cells used as naive CD8 cells excluded terminally differentiated effector memory CD45RA+ cells.

Sequenced input: naive CD8+ T cells from PBMCs. The V call is TRBV15, the J call TRBJ2-3, with a possible D match to TRBD1 (5 bases). The clonotype was recovered from a young man in good health. Some clones in this sample may be carry-over from other donors' samples. CDR3 in DNA: TGTGCCACCAGCAGAGACTCCCGAGCTGCAGGGAAGGGCACAGATACGCAGTATTTT. It specifies CATSRDSRAAGKGTDTQYF. Full variable domain (remainder filled in from reference TRBV15 and TRBJ2-3): DAMVIQNPRYQVTQFGKPVTLSCSQTLNHNVMYWYQQKSSQAPKLLFHYYDKDFNNEADTPDNFQSRRPNTSFCFLDIRSPGLGDTAMYLCATSRDSRAAGKGTDTQYFGPGTRLTVL.